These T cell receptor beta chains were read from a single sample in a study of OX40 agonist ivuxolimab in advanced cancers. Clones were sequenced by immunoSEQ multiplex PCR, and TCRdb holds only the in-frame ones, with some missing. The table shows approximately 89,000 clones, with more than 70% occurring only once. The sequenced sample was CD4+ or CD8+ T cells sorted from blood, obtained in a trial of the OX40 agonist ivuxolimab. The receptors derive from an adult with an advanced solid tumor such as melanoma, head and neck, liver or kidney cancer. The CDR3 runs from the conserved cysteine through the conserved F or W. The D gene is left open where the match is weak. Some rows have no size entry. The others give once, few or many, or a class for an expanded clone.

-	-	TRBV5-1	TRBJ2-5	CASSSQAQETQYF	TGCGCCAGCAGCTCTCAGGCGCAAGAGACCCAGTACTTC
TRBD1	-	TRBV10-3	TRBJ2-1	CAISTDRDNEQFF	TGTGCCATCAGTACGGACAGGGACAATGAGCAGTTCTTC
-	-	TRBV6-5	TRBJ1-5	CASRGGNQPQHF	TGTGCCAGCAGGGGAGGCAATCAGCCCCAGCATTTT
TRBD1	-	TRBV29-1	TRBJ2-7	CSVGGGDRGVYEQYF	TGCAGCGTTGGAGGGGGGGACAGGGGAGTCTACGAGCAGTACTTC
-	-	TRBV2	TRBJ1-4	CASNGDSNEKLFF	TGTGCCAGCAATGGGGATTCCAATGAAAAACTGTTTTTT
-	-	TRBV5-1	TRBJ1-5	CASSSGYDNQPQHF	TGCGCCAGCAGCTCGGGGTACGACAATCAGCCCCAGCATTTT
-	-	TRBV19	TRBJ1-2	CASSITPLWEVNYGYTF	TGTGCCAGTAGTATAACACCCCTTTGGGAGGTGAACTATGGCTACACCTTC
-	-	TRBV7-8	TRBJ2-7	CASSTSAYEQYF	TGTGCCAGCAGCACTTCGGCCTACGAGCAGTACTTC
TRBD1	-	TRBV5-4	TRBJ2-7	CASSLDRDSYEQYF	TGTGCCAGCAGCCTGGACAGGGATTCGTACGAGCAGTACTTC
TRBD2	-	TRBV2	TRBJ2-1	CASSEDAGEIYNEQFF	TGTGCCAGCAGTGAAGACGCGGGGGAGATCTACAATGAGCAGTTCTTC
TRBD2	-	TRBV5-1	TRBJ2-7	CASSLVSGGNYEQYF	TGCGCCAGCAGCTTGGTTTCGGGGGGGAACTACGAGCAGTACTTC
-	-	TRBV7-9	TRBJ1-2	CASSWEQAQKGYGYTF	TGTGCCAGCAGCTGGGAACAGGCCCAGAAGGGCTATGGCTACACCTTC
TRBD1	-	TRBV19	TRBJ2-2	CASSGQGLLAGELFF	TGTGCCAGTAGTGGACAGGGCTTATTAGCCGGGGAGCTGTTTTTT
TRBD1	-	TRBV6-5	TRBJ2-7	CASRRGTGTDRQYF	TGTGCCAGCAGAAGGGGGACAGGGACTGATCGCCAGTACTTC
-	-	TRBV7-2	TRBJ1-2	CASSTLWGYTF	TGTGCCAGCAGTACCCTATGGGGCTACACCTTC
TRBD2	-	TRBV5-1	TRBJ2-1	CASSYGLAGGPAREQFF	TGCGCCAGCAGCTACGGACTAGCGGGGGGTCCTGCACGTGAGCAGTTCTTC
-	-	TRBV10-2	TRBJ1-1	CASSPWPDTEAFF	TGCGCCAGCAGTCCGTGGCCCGACACTGAAGCTTTCTTT
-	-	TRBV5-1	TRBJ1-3	CASSLGEVSGNTIYF	TGCGCCAGCAGTCTGGGGGAGGTATCTGGAAACACCATATATTTT
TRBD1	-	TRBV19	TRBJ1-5	CASSGGTANQPQHF	TGTGCCAGTAGTGGAGGGACAGCAAATCAGCCCCAGCATTTT
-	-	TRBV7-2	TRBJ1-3	CASSSDSSSGNTIYF	TGTGCCAGCAGCTCCGATTCTAGCTCTGGAAACACCATATATTTT
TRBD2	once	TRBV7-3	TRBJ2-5	CASSLIAGALQETQYF	TGTGCCAGCAGCTTAATAGCGGGGGCCTTACAAGAGACCCAGTACTTC
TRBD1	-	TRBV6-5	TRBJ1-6	CASTDRGGSPLHF	TGTGCCAGCACAGACAGGGGCGGTTCACCCCTCCACTTT
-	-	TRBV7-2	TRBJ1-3	CASSLEGPYSGNTIYF	TGTGCCAGCAGCTTAGAGGGACCCTACTCTGGAAACACCATATATTTT
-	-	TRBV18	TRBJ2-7	CASSPGDSYEQYF	TGTGCCAGCTCACCGGGGGATTCCTACGAGCAGTACTTC
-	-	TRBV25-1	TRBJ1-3	CASSVASTIYF	TGTGCCAGCAGTGTTGCTAGCACCATATATTTT
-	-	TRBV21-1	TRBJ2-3	CASPGLAGARGTDTQYF	TGTGCCAGCCCCGGGCTAGCGGGGGCTCGGGGCACAGATACGCAGTATTTT
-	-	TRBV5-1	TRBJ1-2	CASSFDPGQRVGNGYTF	TGCGCCAGCAGCTTCGATCCGGGACAAAGGGTGGGGAATGGCTACACCTTC
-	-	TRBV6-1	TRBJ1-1	CASSVMNTEAFF	TGTGCCAGCAGTGTAATGAACACTGAAGCTTTCTTT
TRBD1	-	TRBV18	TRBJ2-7	CASSRAGQGVYEQYF	TGTGCCAGCTCACGGGCGGGACAGGGAGTTTACGAGCAGTACTTC
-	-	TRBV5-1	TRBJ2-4	CASSLDLRNIQYF	TGCGCCAGCAGCCTTGACCTACGAAACATTCAGTACTTC
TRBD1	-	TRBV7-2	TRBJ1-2	CASRPTGTGIGYTF	TGTGCCAGCAGACCAACCGGGACAGGGATCGGCTACACCTTC
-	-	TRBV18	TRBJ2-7	CASSPRNYEQYF	TGTGCCAGCTCACCCCGGAACTACGAGCAGTACTTC
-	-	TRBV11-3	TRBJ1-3	CASSPGQGKNTIYF	TGTGCCAGCAGCCCCGGGCAAGGGAAAAACACCATATATTTT
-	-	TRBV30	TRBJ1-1	CAWSVQTLRGTEAFF	TGTGCCTGGAGTGTACAGACTCTAAGGGGCACTGAAGCTTTCTTT
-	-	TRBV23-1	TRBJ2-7	CASSQSRRQSYDEQYF	TGCGCCAGCAGTCAATCTAGGCGACAGAGCTACGACGAGCAGTACTTC